This TCR beta chain was found in a study of T cell changes during pregnancy in multiple sclerosis. The protocol was immunoSEQ multiplex PCR, while the TCRdb copy is restricted to in-frame clones and leaves out a portion. The top ten hold 0.55% to 0.85% of the sample, which has tens of thousands of clones, around 92% seen once. The clonotype comes from a female donor in good health, enrolled as a control in a pregnancy study. The starting material was peripheral blood, obtained in the third trimester of pregnancy.

The CDR3 DNA reads TGTGCCAGTAGTGGTAGGGGGGGTAAAGGTTCACCCCTCCACTTT. Protein: CASSGRGGKGSPLHF. V usage is TRBV19 and J usage is TRBJ1-6; D possibly corresponds to TRBD1 (6 bases). Trimming pared 5 bases from V and 9 bases from J, leaving 17 bases between. CDR1 and CDR2 (germline): LNHDA, SQIVND (reference sequence). This CDR3 region has 15 residues.